What follows is one T cell receptor (beta chain) and its context. Its antigen remains unidentified. This entry is derived from a study of T cell responses to AZD1222 COVID-19 vaccine. Broader study findings: Compared with day 0, the breadth and depth of the Spike-specific TCR repertoire rose significantly after two doses of AZD1222. Donors were largely white British and mainly female; clonal diversity was possibly underestimated. Every sample of the repertoires postdated the peak T cell response.

The analysis combined second doses at about 4 or about 12 weeks. Repertoires were generated with immunoSEQ multiplex PCR, while TCRdb's copy carries only in-frame clones and drops some. The top ten hold about 10% of the sample, which has under 150,000 clones, about 91% seen once. Trimming took 5 bases from V and 8 from J, leaving 18 bases between them. This CDR3 contains 15 residues. CDR1 is MNHEY and CDR2 is SMNVEV in the germline V gene (reference sequence). This specimen was peripheral blood, taken 28 days after the second AZD1222 dose. The rearrangement joins TRBV27 to TRBJ1-4; possibly TRBD1 for D (5 bases). This TCR was recovered from an adult who received the AZD1222 COVID-19 vaccine. CDR3 in amino acids: CASSMSRVRGEKLFF. In DNA, the CDR3 is TGTGCCAGCAGTATGTCCAGGGTACGTGGCGAAAAACTGTTTTTT.